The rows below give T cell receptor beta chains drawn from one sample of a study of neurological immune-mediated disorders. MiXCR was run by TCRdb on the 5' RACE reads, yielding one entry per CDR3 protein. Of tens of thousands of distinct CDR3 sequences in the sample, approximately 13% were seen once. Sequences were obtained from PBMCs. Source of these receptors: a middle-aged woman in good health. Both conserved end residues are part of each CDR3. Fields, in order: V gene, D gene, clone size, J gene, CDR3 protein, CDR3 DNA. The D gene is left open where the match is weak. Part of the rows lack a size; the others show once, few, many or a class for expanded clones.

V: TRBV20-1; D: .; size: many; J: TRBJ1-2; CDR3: CSASWDGGYGYTF; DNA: TGCAGTGCTAGTTGGGACGGGGGGTATGGCTACACCTTC
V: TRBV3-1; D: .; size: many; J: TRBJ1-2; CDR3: CASSQDHAYGYTF; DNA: TGTGCCAGCAGCCAAGATCACGCCTATGGCTACACCTTC
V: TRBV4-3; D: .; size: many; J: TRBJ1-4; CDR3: CASSQELVTRREKLFF; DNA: TGCGCCAGCAGCCAAGAGTTAGTGACACGGAGGGAAAAACTGTTTTTT
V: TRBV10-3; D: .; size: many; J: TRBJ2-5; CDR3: CAIMDHQETQYF; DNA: TGTGCCATCATGGATCACCAAGAGACCCAGTACTTC
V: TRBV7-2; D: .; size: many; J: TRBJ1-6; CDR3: CASSFAENSPLHF; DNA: TGTGCCAGCAGCTTCGCGGAGAATTCACCCCTCCACTTT
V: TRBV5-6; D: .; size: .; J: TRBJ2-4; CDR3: CASSKISSAKNIQYF; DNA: TGTGCCAGCAGCAAAATCTCCTCAGCCAAAAACATTCAGTACTTC
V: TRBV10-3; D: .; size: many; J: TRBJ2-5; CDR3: CAISDRRGQETQYF; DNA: TGTGCCATCAGTGATCGGAGGGGCCAAGAGACCCAGTACTTC
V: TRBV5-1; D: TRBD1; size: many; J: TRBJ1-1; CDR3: CASSVVGTGNTEAFF; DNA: TGCGCCAGCAGCGTGGTCGGGACAGGGAACACTGAAGCTTTCTTT
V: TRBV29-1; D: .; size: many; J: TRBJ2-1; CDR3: CSVEGSSGLYNEQFF; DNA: TGCAGCGTTGAAGGGAGCAGCGGTCTCTACAATGAGCAGTTCTTC
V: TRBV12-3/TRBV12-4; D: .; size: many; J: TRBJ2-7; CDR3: CASSFAGNEQYF; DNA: TGTGCCAGCAGTTTTGCGGGAAACGAGCAGTACTTC
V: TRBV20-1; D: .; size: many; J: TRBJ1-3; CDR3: CSARDFRVGNTIYF; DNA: TGCAGTGCTAGAGATTTCCGGGTTGGAAACACCATATATTTT
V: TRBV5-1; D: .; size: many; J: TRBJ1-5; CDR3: CASRRDSNQPQHF; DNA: TGCGCCAGCAGGCGAGATAGCAATCAGCCCCAGCATTTT
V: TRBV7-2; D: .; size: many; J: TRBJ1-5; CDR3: CASSLRVSGQPQHF; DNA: TGTGCCAGCAGCTTACGGGTTTCGGGTCAGCCCCAGCATTTT
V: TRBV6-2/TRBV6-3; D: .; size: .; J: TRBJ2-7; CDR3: CASRSYEQYF; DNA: TGTGCCAGCAGATCCTACGAGCAGTACTTC
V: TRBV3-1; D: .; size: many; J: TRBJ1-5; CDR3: CASSQTHNSNQPQHF; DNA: TGTGCCAGCAGCCAAACCCATAATAGCAATCAGCCCCAGCATTTT
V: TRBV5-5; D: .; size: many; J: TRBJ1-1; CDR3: CASSLEPPTEAFF; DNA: TGTGCCAGCAGCTTGGAACCACCAACTGAAGCTTTCTTT
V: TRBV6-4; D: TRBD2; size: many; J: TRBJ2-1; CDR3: CASSEGGSGDYNEQFF; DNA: TGTGCCAGCAGTGAAGGAGGTAGCGGGGACTACAATGAGCAGTTCTTC
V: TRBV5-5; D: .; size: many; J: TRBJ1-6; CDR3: CASSLGSTVDSPLHF; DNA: TGTGCCAGCAGCTTGGGGTCGACGGTTGATTCACCCCTCCACTTT
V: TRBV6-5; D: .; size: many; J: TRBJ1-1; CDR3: CASSLQQNTEAFF; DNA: TGTGCCAGCAGCCTACAACAAAACACTGAAGCTTTCTTT
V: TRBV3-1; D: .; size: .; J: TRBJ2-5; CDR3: CASRRMTGSRETQYF; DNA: TGTGCCAGCAGGCGGATGACAGGTAGTCGGGAGACCCAGTACTTC
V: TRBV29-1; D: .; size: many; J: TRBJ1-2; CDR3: CSVGIRGDSDGFVGYTF; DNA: TGCAGCGTCGGTATTAGGGGGGACTCCGACGGATTTGTCGGCTACACCTTC
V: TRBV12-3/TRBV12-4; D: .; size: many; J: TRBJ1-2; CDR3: CAIRTQENGYTF; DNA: TGTGCCATCCGAACTCAGGAGAATGGCTACACCTTC
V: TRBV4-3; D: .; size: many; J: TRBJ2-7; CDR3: CASSPVEGDEQYF; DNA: TGCGCCAGCAGCCCGGTAGAGGGAGACGAGCAGTACTTC
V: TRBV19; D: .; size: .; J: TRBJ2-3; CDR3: CASSITGSHTQYF; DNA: TGTGCCAGTAGTATTACAGGGTCGCATACGCAGTATTTT
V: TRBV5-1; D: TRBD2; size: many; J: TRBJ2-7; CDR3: CASSRGDDGYEQYF; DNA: TGCGCCAGCAGCCGGGGGGACGATGGCTACGAGCAGTACTTC
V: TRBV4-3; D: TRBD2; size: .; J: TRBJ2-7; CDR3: CASSQAGRGLAGSYEQYF; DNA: TGCGCCAGCAGCCAAGCCGGTAGGGGACTAGCGGGCTCCTACGAGCAGTACTTC
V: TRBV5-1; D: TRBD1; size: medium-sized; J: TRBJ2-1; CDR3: CASSLTGGNEQFF; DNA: TGCGCCAGCAGCTTGACAGGGGGCAATGAGCAGTTCTTC
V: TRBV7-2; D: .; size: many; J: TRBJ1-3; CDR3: CASSVGNSGNTIYF; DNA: TGTGCCAGCAGCGTGGGGAACTCTGGAAACACCATATATTTT
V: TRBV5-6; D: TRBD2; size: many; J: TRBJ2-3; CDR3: CASSWYSGMGGSTDTQYF; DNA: TGTGCCAGCAGCTGGTACTCTGGGATGGGAGGGAGCACAGATACGCAGTATTTT
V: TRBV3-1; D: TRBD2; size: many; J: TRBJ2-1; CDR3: CASRDAYRGGISYNEQFF; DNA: TGTGCCAGCAGAGATGCATACCGCGGGGGGATCTCCTACAATGAGCAGTTCTTC
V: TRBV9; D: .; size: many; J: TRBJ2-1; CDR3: CASSVGSLVLSYNEQFF; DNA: TGTGCCAGCAGCGTAGGGTCCCTGGTACTCTCCTACAATGAGCAGTTCTTC
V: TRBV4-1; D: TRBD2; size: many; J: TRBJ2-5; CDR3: CASSHQLSGPQETQYF; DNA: TGCGCCAGCAGCCATCAACTTAGCGGGCCCCAAGAGACCCAGTACTTC
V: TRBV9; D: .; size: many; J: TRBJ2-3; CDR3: CASSRLSADTQYF; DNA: TGTGCCAGCAGCCGACTATCGGCAGATACGCAGTATTTT
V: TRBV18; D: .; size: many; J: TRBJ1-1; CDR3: CASSSLDSDSTEAFF; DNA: TGTGCCAGCTCGTCCTTGGACAGTGACTCCACTGAAGCTTTCTTT
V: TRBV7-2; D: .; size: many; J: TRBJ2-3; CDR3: CASSQLGDTQYF; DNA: TGTGCCAGCAGCCAGTTGGGAGATACGCAGTATTTT
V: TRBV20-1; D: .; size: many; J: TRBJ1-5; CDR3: CSATPGGGYSNQPQHF; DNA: TGCAGTGCTACCCCGGGCGGGGGGTATAGCAATCAGCCCCAGCATTTT
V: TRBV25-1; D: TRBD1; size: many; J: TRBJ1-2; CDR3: CASSRDRHYGYTF; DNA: TGTGCCAGCAGTCGGGACAGACACTATGGCTACACCTTC
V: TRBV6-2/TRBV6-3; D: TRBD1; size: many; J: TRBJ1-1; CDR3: CASSSPSQGATEAFF; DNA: TGTGCCAGCAGTTCTCCGTCCCAGGGGGCCACTGAAGCTTTCTTT
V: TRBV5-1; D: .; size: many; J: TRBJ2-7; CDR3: CASRPPADTYEQYF; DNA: TGCGCCAGCAGACCCCCCGCGGACACCTACGAGCAGTACTTC
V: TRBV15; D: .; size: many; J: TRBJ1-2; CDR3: CATSRDLTGLPYGYTF; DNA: TGTGCCACCAGCAGAGATCTCACAGGCTTACCCTATGGCTACACCTTC
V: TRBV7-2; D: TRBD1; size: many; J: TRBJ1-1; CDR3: CASSSQGQSEAFF; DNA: TGTGCCAGCAGCTCACAGGGGCAAAGTGAAGCTTTCTTT
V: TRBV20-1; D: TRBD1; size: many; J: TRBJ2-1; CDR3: CSAGTGAIYNEQFF; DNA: TGCAGTGCTGGGACAGGGGCGATCTACAATGAGCAGTTCTTC
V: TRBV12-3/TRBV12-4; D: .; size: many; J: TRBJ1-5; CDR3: CASSLDSIGGQPQHF; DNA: TGTGCCAGCAGTCTAGACAGTATCGGCGGTCAGCCCCAGCATTTT
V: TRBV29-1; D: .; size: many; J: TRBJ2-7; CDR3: CSVVKSSNEQYF; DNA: TGCAGCGTTGTGAAGTCCAGCAACGAGCAGTACTTC
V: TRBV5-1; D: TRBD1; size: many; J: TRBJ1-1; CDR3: CASSLGTGGTNTEAFF; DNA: TGCGCCAGCAGCTTGGGGACAGGGGGCACTAACACTGAAGCTTTCTTT
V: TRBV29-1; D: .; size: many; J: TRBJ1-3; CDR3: CSVELGGNTIYF; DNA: TGCAGCGTTGAACTGGGTGGAAACACCATATATTTT
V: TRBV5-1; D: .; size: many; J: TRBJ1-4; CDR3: CASSLAQGSQANEKLFF; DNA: TGCGCCAGCAGCTTGGCCCAAGGGAGTCAGGCTAATGAAAAACTGTTTTTT
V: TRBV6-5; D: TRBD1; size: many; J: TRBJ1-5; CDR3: CASSSRQGYQPQHF; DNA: TGTGCCAGCAGCAGCCGACAGGGCTATCAGCCCCAGCATTTT